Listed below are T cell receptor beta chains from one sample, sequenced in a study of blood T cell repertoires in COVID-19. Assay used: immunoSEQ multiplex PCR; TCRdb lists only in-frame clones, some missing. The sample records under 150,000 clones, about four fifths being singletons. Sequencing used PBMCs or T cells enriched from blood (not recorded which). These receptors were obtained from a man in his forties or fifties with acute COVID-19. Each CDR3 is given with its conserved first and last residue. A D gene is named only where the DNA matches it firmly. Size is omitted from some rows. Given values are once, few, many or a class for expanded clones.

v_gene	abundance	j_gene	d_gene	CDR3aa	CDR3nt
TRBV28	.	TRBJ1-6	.	CASSFIRRESNSPLHF	TGTGCCAGCAGTTTCATCCGACGGGAGTCTAATTCACCCCTCCACTTT
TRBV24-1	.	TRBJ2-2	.	CATSYSGSPNTGELFF	TGTGCCACCAGCTATTCCGGGAGCCCGAACACCGGGGAGCTGTTTTTT
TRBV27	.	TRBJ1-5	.	CASSSGDSNQPQHF	TGTGCCAGCAGTTCCGGGGATAGCAATCAGCCCCAGCATTTT
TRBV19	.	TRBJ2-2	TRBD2	CASTTDGLAEGAGELFF	TGTGCCAGTACTACTGACGGACTAGCGGAGGGGGCCGGGGAGCTGTTTTTT
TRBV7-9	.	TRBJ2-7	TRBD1	CASTRQGAYEQYF	TGTGCCAGCACCCGACAGGGGGCCTACGAGCAGTACTTC
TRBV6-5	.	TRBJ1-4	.	CASRSQGYEKLFF	TGTGCCAGCAGGTCACAGGGTTATGAAAAACTGTTTTTT
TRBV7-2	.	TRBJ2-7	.	CASSLLYEQYF	TGTGCCAGCAGCTTACTCTACGAGCAGTACTTC
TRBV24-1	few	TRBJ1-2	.	CATSGSGQTEFRGYTF	TGTGCCACCAGTGGAAGCGGGCAGACCGAGTTTCGGGGCTACACCTTC
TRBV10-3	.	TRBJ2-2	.	CATVEGANTGELFF	TGTGCCACCGTAGAGGGAGCGAACACCGGGGAGCTGTTTTTT
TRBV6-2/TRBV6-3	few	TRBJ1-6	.	CASSYATGYSPLHF	TGTGCCAGCAGTTACGCGACAGGTTATTCACCCCTCCACTTT
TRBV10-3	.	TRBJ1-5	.	CATGDGNQPQHF	TGTGCCACCGGGGATGGCAATCAGCCCCAGCATTTT
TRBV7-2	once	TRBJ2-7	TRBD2	CASSLEGGRAYEQYF	TGTGCCAGCAGCTTAGAGGGCGGGAGGGCCTACGAGCAGTACTTC
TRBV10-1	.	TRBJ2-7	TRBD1	CASSANAGGAGNEQYF	TGCGCCAGCAGTGCCAACGCAGGGGGCGCGGGGAACGAGCAGTACTTC
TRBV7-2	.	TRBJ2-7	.	CASSLAGTADYEQYF	TGTGCCAGCAGCTTAGCGGGGACTGCGGACTACGAGCAGTACTTC
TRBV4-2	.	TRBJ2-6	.	CASSQDRSGSAGANVLTF	TGTGCCAGCAGCCAAGATCGTTCGGGTTCTGCTGGGGCCAACGTCCTGACTTTC
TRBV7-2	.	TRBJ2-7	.	CASSLGAGAGYEQYF	TGTGCCAGCAGCCTGGGGGCCGGAGCTGGCTACGAGCAGTACTTC
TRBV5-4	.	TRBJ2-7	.	CASSLGGTLLYEQYF	TGTGCCAGCAGCTTGGGGGGCACTCTCCTCTACGAGCAGTACTTC
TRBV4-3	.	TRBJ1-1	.	CASSQPDRNTEAFF	TGCGCCAGCAGCCAGCCCGACAGGAACACTGAAGCTTTCTTT
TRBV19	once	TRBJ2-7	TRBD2	CASSPSFSGGTYEQYF	TGTGCCAGTAGTCCCTCCTTTAGCGGGGGAACCTACGAGCAGTACTTC
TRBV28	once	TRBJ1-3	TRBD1	CASRVIGTGRNTIYF	TGTGCCAGCAGAGTTATCGGGACAGGGCGCAACACCATATATTTT
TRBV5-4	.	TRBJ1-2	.	CASSPEKFYGYTF	TGTGCCAGCAGCCCGGAGAAATTCTATGGCTACACCTTC
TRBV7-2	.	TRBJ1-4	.	CASSLVADRSTNEKLFF	TGTGCCAGCAGCTTAGTGGCCGATCGATCAACTAATGAAAAACTGTTTTTT
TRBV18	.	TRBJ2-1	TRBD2	CASSPGTSGAYNEQFF	TGTGCCAGCTCACCAGGGACTAGCGGGGCCTACAATGAGCAGTTCTTC
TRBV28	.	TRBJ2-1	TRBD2	CASSLLAGGHEQFF	TGTGCCAGCAGTTTACTAGCGGGGGGCCATGAGCAGTTCTTC
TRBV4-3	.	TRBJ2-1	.	CASSQDTQGTEQFF	TGCGCCAGCAGCCAAGACACCCAGGGTACTGAGCAGTTCTTC
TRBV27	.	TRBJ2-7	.	CASSLTGLPYEQYF	TGTGCCAGCAGTTTAACTGGGCTGCCTTACGAGCAGTACTTC
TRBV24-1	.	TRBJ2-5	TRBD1	CATSPSGTVLFQETQYF	TGTGCCACCAGTCCCTCCGGGACAGTACTATTCCAAGAGACCCAGTACTTC
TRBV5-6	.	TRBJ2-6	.	CASSSRDSGANVLTF	TGTGCCAGCAGCTCCAGGGACTCTGGGGCCAACGTCCTGACTTTC
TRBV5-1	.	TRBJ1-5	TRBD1	CASSPGQVGNQPQHF	TGCGCCAGCAGCCCTGGACAGGTCGGCAATCAGCCCCAGCATTTT
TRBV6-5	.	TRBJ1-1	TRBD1	CASSKLRGHTEAFF	TGTGCCAGCAGTAAGCTCAGGGGGCACACTGAAGCTTTCTTT
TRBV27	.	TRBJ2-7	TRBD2	CASSDRLAGDSSYEQYF	TGTGCCAGCAGTGACAGACTAGCGGGGGATTCTTCCTACGAGCAGTACTTC
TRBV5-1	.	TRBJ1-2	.	CASSSPTAYGYTF	TGCGCCAGCAGCTCACCGACAGCCTATGGCTACACCTTC
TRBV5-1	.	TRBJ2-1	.	CASSLVSNEQFF	TGCGCCAGCAGCTTGGTGAGTAATGAGCAGTTCTTC
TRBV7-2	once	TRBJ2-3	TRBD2	CASSLVGAGGQDTQYF	TGTGCCAGCAGCTTAGTAGGAGCGGGGGGGCAAGATACGCAGTATTTT
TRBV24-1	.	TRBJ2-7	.	CATSGGFSSYEQYF	TGTGCCACCAGTGGCGGTTTCAGCTCCTACGAGCAGTACTTC
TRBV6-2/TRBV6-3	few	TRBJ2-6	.	CASSYSKVTGHAGANVLTF	TGTGCCAGCAGTTACTCGAAGGTTACAGGACACGCTGGGGCCAACGTCCTGACTTTC
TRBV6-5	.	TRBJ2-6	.	CASSTGLAGANVLTF	TGTGCCAGCAGTACAGGGCTTGCTGGGGCCAACGTCCTGACTTTC
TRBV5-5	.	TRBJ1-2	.	CASSRDKDGYTF	TGTGCCAGCAGCCGGGACAAGGATGGCTACACCTTC
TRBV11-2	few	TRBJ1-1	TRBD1	CASSPQGQGAPTEAFF	TGTGCCAGCAGCCCCCAGGGACAGGGGGCGCCCACTGAAGCTTTCTTT
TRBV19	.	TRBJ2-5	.	CASSTPGNQETQYF	TGTGCCAGTAGTACCCCAGGGAACCAAGAGACCCAGTACTTC
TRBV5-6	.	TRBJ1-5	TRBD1	CASSLGAGGDQPQHF	TGTGCCAGCAGCTTGGGGGCAGGGGGCGATCAGCCCCAGCATTTT
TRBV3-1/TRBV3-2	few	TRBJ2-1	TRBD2	CASSHSAIGGNEQFF	TGTGCCAGCAGCCATAGTGCAATCGGGGGGAATGAGCAGTTCTTC
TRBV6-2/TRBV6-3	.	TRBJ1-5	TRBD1	CASSYGDRRNQPQHF	TGTGCCAGCAGTTACGGGGACAGGAGGAATCAGCCCCAGCATTTT
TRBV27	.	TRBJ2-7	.	CASSLQTGISGEQYF	TGTGCCAGCAGCCTTCAAACAGGGATCTCGGGAGAGCAGTACTTC